Below, 6 T cell receptor beta chains from the same sample are listed, as sequenced in a study of blood T cells in healthy people across ages. Primed by a sample-barcoded 5' primer and a J-beta primer mix, a second PCR proceeded for about 6 to 12 cycles. From the 5' RACE reads, TCRdb called clonotypes with MiXCR, one entry per CDR3 protein. The sample has about 1,600,000 distinct CDR3 sequences, around 39% seen once. Sequencing input: blood. Receptors originate from a woman aged 18-35 years in good health.

Concerning this clonotype itself: A read error is possible here, since a much larger clone lies one base away. The chain recombines TRBV3-1 with TRBJ1-6; D not certain. Germline V gives CDR1 LGHDT, CDR2 YNNKEL (reference sequence). The CDR3 contains 14 residues. Trimming pared 0 bases from V and 6 bases from J, leaving 6 bases between. CDR3 DNA sequence: TGTGCCAGCAGCCAAGATCTCACTAATTCACCCCTCCACTTT. Translation gives CASSQDLTNSPLHF.

This clonotype came up once. V gene TRBV30 combines with J gene TRBJ1-2; the D gene is possibly TRBD1 (6 bases). The CDR3 runs 14 residues. V gave up 4 bases and J gave up 4 bases, with 16 bases separating them. The V gene's germline CDR1 is GTSNPN and CDR2 SVGIG (reference sequence). CDR3 loop: CAWTPGAGLYGYTF. The CDR3 bases are TGTGCCTGGACCCCAGGGGCAGGCCTCTATGGCTACACCTTC.

The chain has TRBV29-1 and TRBJ2-7; tentatively, D is TRBD2 (6 bases). V lost 0 bases and J 9 bases, leaving 15 bases between the germline ends. Looked up from germline, CDR1 is SQVTM and CDR2 is ANQGSEA. This CDR3 region has 13 residues. The DNA of the CDR3 is TGCAGCGTTGAAGATCTTGAGGAGGGTCTGCAGTACTTC. This sequence encodes CSVEDLEEGLQYF.

V usage is TRBV29-1 and J usage is TRBJ1-2; D might be TRBD1 (5 bases). V lost 4 bases, J lost 7 bases, and 7 bases lay in between. Germline loops: CDR1 SQVTM, CDR2 ANQGSEA. The length of the CDR3 is 10 residues. The CDR3 protein is CSVGDSGYTF. CDR3 DNA sequence: TGCAGCGTTGGTGACAGTGGCTACACCTTC.

In this sample, this clonotype turned up a few times. The chain combines TRBV5-1 with TRBJ2-7, with 8 nucleotides matching TRBD1. Looked up from germline, CDR1 is SGHRS and CDR2 is YFSETQ. The CDR3 contains 13 residues. The trim removed 0 bases at V and 7 bases at J, leaving 3 bases unmatched. In DNA, the CDR3 is TGCGCCAGCAGCTTGGGGACAGGGTGGGAGCAGTACTTC. This translates into CASSLGTGWEQYF.

Comments on this clonotype: This could be a read error, since a much larger clone is one nucleotide away. The rearrangement links TRBV5-1 to TRBJ1-4; D gene uncertain. Looked up from germline, CDR1 is SGHRS and CDR2 is YFSETQ. CDR3 length: 16 residues. V was trimmed by 0 bases and J by 8 bases, leaving 17 bases between them. CDR3 amino acids: CASSLAGLRVKEKLFF. The CDR3 region has the DNA TGCGCCAGCAGCTTGGCCGGATTGAGGGTGAAGGAAAAACTGTTTTTT.